The 2 T cell receptor beta chains below were found in one sample sequenced in a study of CD8+CD57+ T cells in acquired aplastic anemia. Patients selected for sequencing had displayed CD8+CD57+ cell expansion by flow cytometry. Profiles of TCR beta VDJ and CDR3 were generated from a genomic DNA template. TCRdb used MiXCR to reprocess the reads, holding one entry per CDR3 protein. The table shows 150,000 to 180,000 distinct CDR3 sequences, with 40% to 65% occurring only once. Sequenced sample: sorted CD4+, CD8+, or CD8+CD57+ T cells (not recorded which) from PBMCs. The origin of the receptors is a human donor with aplastic anemia.

This clonotype was detected only a few times. V and J are TRBV5-1 and TRBJ2-7; a possible D gene is TRBD1 (6 bases). The CDR3 has 16 residues. V was shortened by 1 base and J by 2 bases, with 16 bases between the two germline ends. Germline V gives CDR1 SGHRS, CDR2 YFSETQ. DNA for the CDR3: TGCGCCAGCAGCTTGTACGGGACAACCTTAGCCTACGAGCAGTACTTC. It is translated as CASSLYGTTLAYEQYF.

There are a few counts of this clonotype. The chain links TRBV6-1 to TRBJ1-1, with TRBD1 matching 7 bases. The CDR3 length is 15 residues. J was trimmed by 3 bases and V by 5 bases; bases with no gene match: 9. In germline, CDR1 is MNHNS, CDR2 SASEGT. Here the CDR3 reads CASSLSGGGDTEAFF. Here the CDR3 DNA reads TGTGCCAGCAGTCTCTCAGGGGGGGGGGACACTGAAGCTTTCTTT.